These T cell receptor beta chains were read from a single sample in a study of OX40 agonist ivuxolimab in advanced cancers. Only in-frame clones appear in the TCRdb table, and some are missing; sequencing was by immunoSEQ multiplex PCR. The sample has around 69,000 clones, roughly nine tenths seen once. Sequenced material: CD4+ or CD8+ T cells sorted from blood, taken in a trial of the OX40 agonist ivuxolimab. These receptors were obtained from an adult with an advanced solid tumor such as melanoma, head and neck, liver or kidney cancer. The CDR3 runs from the conserved cysteine through the conserved F or W. Fields, in order: J gene, V gene, D gene, CDR3 protein, CDR3 DNA. D genes are given only for firm matches.

j_gene: TRBJ1-2; v_gene: TRBV20-1; d_gene: TRBD1; CDR3aa: CSTNRQGVRTF; CDR3nt: TGCAGTACGAACCGACAGGGGGTAAGAACCTTC
j_gene: TRBJ2-3; v_gene: TRBV15; d_gene: -; CDR3aa: CATSREAGATDTQYF; CDR3nt: TGTGCCACCAGCAGAGAGGCAGGGGCCACAGATACGCAGTATTTT
j_gene: TRBJ2-7; v_gene: TRBV5-5; d_gene: TRBD2; CDR3aa: CASSLSLAGGEQYF; CDR3nt: TGTGCCAGCAGCTTATCCCTAGCGGGAGGCGAGCAGTACTTC
j_gene: TRBJ1-2; v_gene: TRBV11-2; d_gene: -; CDR3aa: CASSLVQVRGYTF; CDR3nt: TGTGCCAGCAGCTTAGTCCAGGTCCGGGGCTACACCTTC
j_gene: TRBJ1-2; v_gene: TRBV6-5; d_gene: TRBD1; CDR3aa: CASSPRDRVEHGYTF; CDR3nt: TGTGCCAGCAGCCCCCGGGACAGGGTTGAGCATGGCTACACCTTC
j_gene: TRBJ2-5; v_gene: TRBV18; d_gene: -; CDR3aa: CASSPTQETQYF; CDR3nt: TGTGCCAGCTCACCGACACAAGAGACCCAGTACTTC
j_gene: TRBJ1-1; v_gene: TRBV30; d_gene: -; CDR3aa: CAWSKTLNTEAFF; CDR3nt: TGTGCCTGGAGTAAGACATTGAACACTGAAGCTTTCTTT
j_gene: TRBJ2-2; v_gene: TRBV18; d_gene: -; CDR3aa: CASSPVKRESTGELFF; CDR3nt: TGTGCCAGCTCACCGGTTAAACGGGAGAGCACCGGGGAGCTGTTTTTT
j_gene: TRBJ2-3; v_gene: TRBV30; d_gene: -; CDR3aa: CAWTGADTQYF; CDR3nt: TGTGCCTGGACAGGGGCAGATACGCAGTATTTT
j_gene: TRBJ1-2; v_gene: TRBV5-1; d_gene: -; CDR3aa: CASSLESSGYTF; CDR3nt: TGCGCCAGCAGCTTGGAGAGTTCCGGCTACACCTTC
j_gene: TRBJ2-5; v_gene: TRBV7-9; d_gene: -; CDR3aa: CASSQDRRYQETQYF; CDR3nt: TGTGCCAGCAGCCAAGATCGGCGTTACCAAGAGACCCAGTACTTC
j_gene: TRBJ1-5; v_gene: TRBV7-2; d_gene: -; CDR3aa: CASSLGLPQHF; CDR3nt: TGTGCCAGCAGCTTAGGGCTGCCCCAGCATTTT
j_gene: TRBJ2-7; v_gene: TRBV6-6; d_gene: -; CDR3aa: CASSYSPAAEQYF; CDR3nt: TGTGCCAGCAGTTACTCCCCCGCCGCCGAGCAGTACTTC
j_gene: TRBJ1-5; v_gene: TRBV7-9; d_gene: -; CDR3aa: CASSLGIQPQHF; CDR3nt: TGTGCCAGCAGCCTAGGGATTCAGCCCCAGCATTTT